Listed below are T cell receptor beta chains from one sample, sequenced in a study of blood T cell repertoires in COVID-19. The protocol was immunoSEQ multiplex PCR, while the TCRdb copy is restricted to in-frame clones and leaves out a portion. Of 65,000 to 70,000 clones detected, about 91% appear once; the ten largest clones hold around 13%. Sequencing was performed on peripheral blood. These receptors came from a human donor with active COVID-19. The donor label of this sample is uncertain. Both conserved end residues are part of each CDR3. Fields, in order: D gene, V gene, J gene, clone size, CDR3 protein, CDR3 DNA. The D gene is left open where the match is weak. Rows give clone size only sometimes, using once, few, many, or a class for an expanded clone.

>TRBD2|TRBV10-3|TRBJ2-1|NA
CAISERTSGYNEQFF
TGTGCCATCAGTGAGCGGACTAGCGGGTACAATGAGCAGTTCTTC
>TRBD2|TRBV5-6|TRBJ2-3|NA
CASSSGTSGRTDTQYF
TGTGCCAGCAGCTCGGGGACTAGCGGACGCACAGATACGCAGTATTTT
>TRBD1|TRBV19|TRBJ2-2|NA
CASSSGTGLSGELFF
TGTGCCAGTAGTTCCGGGACAGGGCTGTCCGGGGAGCTGTTTTTT
>TRBD1|TRBV19|TRBJ1-5|NA
CASSIRTGGLPQHF
TGTGCCAGTAGTATTCGGACAGGGGGATTGCCCCAGCATTTT
>NA|TRBV28|TRBJ2-3|NA
CASNDWGSSTDTQYF
TGTGCCAGCAATGACTGGGGCAGTAGCACAGATACGCAGTATTTT
>TRBD1|TRBV28|TRBJ1-1|NA
CASGTGNWAFF
TGTGCCAGCGGGACAGGGAACTGGGCTTTCTTT
>NA|TRBV10-3|TRBJ2-7|NA
CAISDRGHEQYF
TGTGCCATCAGTGACAGGGGACACGAGCAGTACTTC
>NA|TRBV5-4|TRBJ1-2|NA
CASSLAGIDYGYTF
TGTGCCAGCAGCTTGGCGGGAATCGACTATGGCTACACCTTC
>NA|TRBV7-6|TRBJ1-3|once
CASGEFAGNTIYF
TGTGCCAGCGGGGAGTTCGCTGGAAACACCATATATTTT
>NA|TRBV11-2|TRBJ2-2|NA
CASSLDFGSTGELFF
TGTGCCAGCAGCTTAGATTTTGGCAGCACCGGGGAGCTGTTTTTT
>NA|TRBV6-6|TRBJ2-7|NA
CASSETVYEQYF
TGTGCCAGCAGTGAGACAGTTTACGAGCAGTACTTC
>NA|TRBV7-2|TRBJ1-2|NA
CASSGTDSRSYTF
TGTGCCAGCAGCGGAACTGACTCGCGGAGCTACACCTTC
>NA|TRBV28|TRBJ1-1|NA
CASSGGRVTEAFF
TGTGCCAGCAGTGGGGGGAGAGTAACTGAAGCTTTCTTT
>NA|TRBV27|TRBJ2-1|NA
CASSFNRTTIYNEQFF
TGTGCCAGCAGTTTTAATAGGACTACCATCTACAATGAGCAGTTCTTC
>TRBD2|TRBV19|TRBJ2-7|NA
CASSIANSGRYEQYF
TGTGCCAGTAGTATAGCTAATAGCGGGAGGTACGAGCAGTACTTC
>TRBD1|TRBV5-6|TRBJ1-5|NA
CASTRTGDERNQPQHF
TGTGCCAGCACCCGGACAGGGGATGAGCGCAATCAGCCCCAGCATTTT
>NA|TRBV6-5|TRBJ2-3|NA
CASRATDTQYF
TGTGCCAGCAGGGCCACAGATACGCAGTATTTT
>TRBD1|TRBV5-5|TRBJ2-7|NA
CASSRTIGQGLDEQYF
TGTGCCAGCAGCAGAACAATTGGACAGGGCTTGGACGAGCAGTACTTC
>TRBD2|TRBV7-3|TRBJ2-2|NA
CASSLVAGLDTGELFF
TGTGCCAGCAGCTTAGTAGCGGGTCTGGACACCGGGGAGCTGTTTTTT
>NA|TRBV2|TRBJ2-5|NA
CASSTRVETQYF
TGTGCCAGCAGTACCCGGGTAGAGACCCAGTACTTC
>TRBD2|TRBV20-1|TRBJ2-5|few
CSASPIVAGSQETQYF
TGCAGTGCTAGTCCCATAGTAGCGGGGTCCCAAGAGACCCAGTACTTC
>NA|TRBV28|TRBJ1-2|NA
CASSLNRDGGYTF
TGTGCCAGCAGTTTGAACAGGGACGGTGGCTACACCTTC
>TRBD1|TRBV4-3|TRBJ2-3|NA
CASSTGQGAGTDTQYF
TGCGCCAGCAGCACCGGACAGGGGGCAGGCACAGATACGCAGTATTTT
>NA|TRBV6-4|TRBJ2-2|NA
CASSDHTGTGELFF
TGTGCCAGCAGTGACCACACAGGCACCGGGGAGCTGTTTTTT
>NA|TRBV9|TRBJ1-5|NA
CASSPPGATQPQHF
TGTGCCAGCAGCCCCCCGGGAGCGACTCAGCCCCAGCATTTT
>TRBD1|TRBV27|TRBJ2-5|NA
CASSPGQGNVQETQYF
TGTGCCAGCAGTCCCGGACAGGGTAACGTTCAAGAGACCCAGTACTTC
>TRBD1|TRBV5-1|TRBJ1-3|NA
CASSSGGIGDTIYF
TGCGCCAGCAGCTCAGGGGGGATTGGGGACACCATATATTTT
>TRBD2|TRBV7-2|TRBJ2-7|NA
CASSTGLAGATSYEQYF
TGTGCCAGCAGCACGGGACTAGCGGGAGCGACCTCCTACGAGCAGTACTTC
>NA|TRBV6-6|TRBJ1-4|NA
CASSYAGQRGEKLFF
TGTGCCAGCAGTTACGCCGGACAGCGGGGTGAAAAACTGTTTTTT
>TRBD2|TRBV5-1|TRBJ2-3|NA
CASSSTTSGRGDTQYF
TGCGCCAGCAGCTCAACAACTAGCGGGAGGGGAGATACGCAGTATTTT
>TRBD2|TRBV27|TRBJ2-7|NA
CASSPRGGSYEQYF
TGTGCCAGCAGTCCCCGGGGGGGCTCCTACGAGCAGTACTTC
>NA|TRBV29-1|TRBJ2-1|NA
CSVVRGNDEQFF
TGCAGCGTTGTTCGGGGGAACGATGAGCAGTTCTTC
>NA|TRBV14|TRBJ2-2|NA
CASSHVDYLSTGELFF
TGTGCCAGCAGCCATGTCGACTACTTGTCCACCGGGGAGCTGTTTTTT
>NA|TRBV15|TRBJ2-3|NA
CATSRVRRSTDTQYF
TGTGCCACCAGTCGGGTCAGGAGGAGCACAGATACGCAGTATTTT
>NA|TRBV6-5|TRBJ1-5|NA
CASSFVGGNQPQHF
TGTGCCAGCAGCTTCGTCGGGGGTAATCAGCCCCAGCATTTT
>NA|TRBV7-2|TRBJ1-5|few
CASSLIRAPNQPQHF
TGTGCCAGCAGCTTAATCAGGGCTCCCAATCAGCCCCAGCATTTT
>NA|TRBV27|TRBJ2-1|NA
CASSLFKTTGEQFF
TGTGCCAGCAGTTTATTTAAGACTACCGGTGAGCAGTTCTTC
>TRBD2|TRBV6-5|TRBJ2-7|NA
CASKPSSGRRYEQYF
TGTGCCAGCAAACCATCTAGCGGGAGAAGGTACGAGCAGTACTTC
>NA|TRBV7-2|TRBJ1-5|NA
CASSQKAGVNQPQHF
TGTGCCAGCAGCCAAAAGGCAGGGGTCAATCAGCCCCAGCATTTT
>NA|TRBV6-5|TRBJ2-3|NA
CASRDRRAQEYF
TGTGCCAGCAGAGATCGGAGGGCCCAAGAGTATTTT
>NA|TRBV29-1|TRBJ2-7|NA
CSTTGPSREQYF
TGCAGCACCACAGGGCCTTCCAGGGAGCAGTACTTC
>NA|TRBV27|TRBJ2-7|NA
CASRGSGTSEQYF
TGTGCCAGCCGGGGGAGCGGGACAAGTGAGCAGTACTTC
>TRBD1|TRBV25-1|TRBJ1-1|NA
CASSTRTGEVNTEAFF
TGTGCCAGCAGTACAAGGACAGGCGAGGTGAACACTGAAGCTTTCTTT
>TRBD1|TRBV7-9|TRBJ1-3|NA
CASSIGQANTIYF
TGTGCCAGCAGCATCGGACAGGCAAACACCATATATTTT
>TRBD1|TRBV18|TRBJ2-5|NA
CASSPARGYQETQYF
TGTGCCAGCTCACCTGCCAGGGGGTACCAAGAGACCCAGTACTTC